This T cell receptor (beta chain) was observed in a study of cytomegalovirus exposure and HLA in healthy donors. The PCR made use of 60 Vbeta and 13 Jbeta primers. How the authors handled the data: In a later analysis, of about 80 million unique beta chains, about 10 million appeared in at least two donors. Produced via immunoSEQ multiplex PCR; TCRdb's table is partial and in-frame only. V and J calls plus clone size are reproduced from that table; the DNA served to infer D and trimming. This table has under 200,000 clones, approximately 80% appearing once. Broader study findings: A list of roughly 160 TCR beta chains associated with cytomegalovirus was given. An ancestry cluster, one associated with Asian ancestry, reportedly showed fewer N-insertions than the 666-donor mean in a later analysis.

This clone was picked up one time. What it recognizes is unknown. V was trimmed by 0 bases and J by 5 bases, leaving 8 bases between them. The germline gives CDR1 SGHNT, CDR2 YYREEE (reference sequence). This CDR3 spans 13 amino acids. The specimen was PBMCs. This chain uses TRBV5-4 with TRBJ2-5; D might be TRBD1 (6 bases). The sequence was obtained from a woman in her 30s in good health and CMV-seropositive. In DNA, the CDR3 is TGTGCCAGCAGCTTGGGGGGGCCCGAGACCCAGTACTTC. Its translation is CASSLGGPETQYF.